The 18 T cell receptor beta chains below all came from one sample that was sequenced in a study of blood T cell repertoires in COVID-19. Data came from immunoSEQ multiplex PCR; TCRdb stores just in-frame clones and leaves some out. The sample contains 200,000 to 250,000 clones, 70% to 90% of which appear only once. Sequenced material: PBMCs or T cells enriched from blood (not recorded which). These receptor sequences come from a woman aged 40 to 55 with acute COVID-19.

The chain carries TRBV7-3 and TRBJ2-3, with D unresolved. CDR1 SGHTA and CDR2 FQGTGA come from the germline V gene. V was trimmed by 11 bases and J by 6 bases, leaving 21 bases between them. This CDR3 comprises 14 residues. The chain's CDR3 is CASVRSPNGDTQYF. Written as DNA, the CDR3 is TGTGCCTCGGTGAGGTCCCCCAATGGGGATACGCAGTATTTT.

V is TRBV11-2 and J is TRBJ1-1, with D tentatively TRBD1 (6 bases). This CDR3 has 15 residues. The V and J ends lost 4 bases and 1 base respectively, with 13 bases between them. Germline V gene data show CDR1 as SGHAT and CDR2 as FQNNGV. The CDR3 DNA sequence: TGTGCCAGCAGCTCAGGGGTGAACCAGAACACTGAAGCTTTCTTT. As protein: CASSSGVNQNTEAFF.

V usage is TRBV6-2 or TRBV6-3 and J usage is TRBJ1-1; no firm D call. The CDR3 loop spans 14 amino acids. Germline lookup yields CDR1 MNHEY and CDR2 SVGEGT. Trimming shortened V by 2 bases and J by 5 bases, and 12 bases separated the two germline ends. The CDR3 region is CASSYLREGTEAFF. CDR3 nucleotides: TGTGCCAGCAGTTACCTTCGCGAGGGAACTGAAGCTTTCTTT.

The V gene is TRBV19, the J gene TRBJ1-1; D is unresolved. CDR3 length: 12 residues. V gave up 6 bases and J gave up 4 bases, with 9 bases separating them. Germline CDR1 LNHDA, CDR2 SQIVND (reference sequence). CDR3 loop: CASSPFGTEAFF. The CDR3 DNA reads as TGTGCCAGTAGCCCCTTCGGCACTGAAGCTTTCTTT.

The chain combines TRBV5-6 with TRBJ1-6; D is uncertain. Germline CDR1 reads SGHDT; CDR2 reads YYEEEE. Trimming removed 0 bases at V and 2 bases at J, with 12 bases between. The CDR3 is 17 residues long. Here the CDR3 DNA reads TGTGCCAGCAGCTTGGTGACCCTCGGGGCCTATAATTCACCCCTCCACTTT. The encoded protein is CASSLVTLGAYNSPLHF.

The chain is built from TRBV12-5 and TRBJ1-5; no reliable D call. Germline V gives CDR1 LGHNT, CDR2 FRNRAP. The CDR3 is made up of 13 amino acids. V lost 1 base, J lost 8 bases, and 9 bases lay in between. CDR3 sequence (DNA): TGTGCTAGTGGTTTGGGCGAAAGTAAGCCCCAGCATTTT. The encoded protein is CASGLGESKPQHF.

The rearrangement uses TRBV5-1 and TRBJ2-1; the match to TRBD2 covers 9 bases. This CDR3 region has 16 residues. Trimming took 4 bases from V and 5 from J; bases not matched to a gene: 10. The V gene's germline CDR1 is SGHRS and CDR2 YFSETQ. DNA of the CDR3: TGCGCCAGCAGCCCCGTTGGAGCGGGGGGAAACAATGAGCAGTTCTTC. Residues: CASSPVGAGGNNEQFF.

Comment on this clone: The sample carries other DNA sequences with the same CDR3. The V gene is TRBV7-3, the J gene TRBJ1-1; unclear D gene. V was clipped by 0 bases and J by 1 base, with 6 bases between them. CDR3 size: 14 residues. CDR1 SGHTA and CDR2 FQGTGA come from the germline V gene. CDR3 residues: CASSLTGGNTEAFF. The CDR3 nucleotides are TGTGCCAGCAGCTTAACGGGAGGGAACACTGAAGCTTTCTTT. The full variable domain, completed using reference TRBV7-3 and TRBJ1-1, is GAGVSQTPSNKVTEKGKYVELRCDPISGHTALYWYRQSLGQGPEFLIYFQGTGAADDSGLPNDRFFAVRPEGSVSTLKIQRTERGDSAVYLCASSLTGGNTEAFFGQGTRLTVV.

The gene calls are TRBV27 and TRBJ2-7, with D possibly being TRBD2 (5 bases). The CDR3 length is 16 residues. V was clipped by 1 base and J by 0 bases, with 13 bases between them. CDR1 MNHEY and CDR2 SMNVEV come from the germline V gene (reference sequence). The CDR3 DNA sequence: TGTGCCAGCAGTTTATTCCTCGGCGGGTACTCCTACGAGCAGTACTTC. It translates to CASSLFLGGYSYEQYF.

The genes are TRBV9 and TRBJ1-1; D possibly corresponds to TRBD1 (6 bases). The V and J ends lost 3 bases and 5 bases respectively, with 11 bases between them. Germline loops: CDR1 SGDLS, CDR2 YYNGEE. The CDR3 extends over 13 amino acids. The CDR3 sequence: CASSAQGHTEAFF. In DNA, the CDR3 is TGTGCCAGCAGCGCCCAGGGGCATACTGAAGCTTTCTTT. The variable domain in full, completed from reference TRBV9 and TRBJ1-1, reads DSGVTQTPKHLITATGQRVTLRCSPRSGDLSVYWYQQSLDQGLQFLIQYYNGEERAKGNILERFSAQQFPDLHSELNLSSLELGDSALYFCASSAQGHTEAFFGQGTRLTVV.

This chain joins TRBV27 and TRBJ2-2; D not certain. The CDR3 spans 16 residues. Germline values: CDR1 MNHEY, CDR2 SMNVEV (reference sequence). Trimming took 5 bases from V and 5 from J, leaving 18 bases between them. The CDR3 sequence: CASSPWLKSWTGELFF. CDR3 bases: TGTGCCAGCAGTCCCTGGTTAAAGAGCTGGACCGGGGAGCTGTTTTTT.

The rearrangement uses TRBV7-2 and TRBJ2-1; 9 bases are shared with TRBD1. Per the germline V gene, CDR1 is SGHTA and CDR2 is FQGNSA. The CDR3 has 17 amino acids. Trimming cost V 5 bases and J 8 bases; bases outside gene matches: 16. CDR3 amino acids: CASSPRPFMGQGDEQFF. The DNA of the CDR3 is TGTGCCAGCAGCCCCAGACCGTTTATGGGACAGGGCGATGAGCAGTTCTTC. The full variable domain, its missing parts supplied by reference TRBV7-2 and TRBJ2-1, is GAGVSQSPSNKVTEKGKDVELRCDPISGHTALYWYRQSLGQGLEFLIYFQGNSAPDKSGLPSDRFSAERTGGSVSTLTIQRTQQEDSAVYLCASSPRPFMGQGDEQFFGPGTRLTVL.

This chain uses TRBV19 with TRBJ1-2, with D maybe TRBD1 (5 bases). Trimming removed 6 bases at V and 8 bases at J, with 25 bases between. Germline CDR1 is LNHDA and CDR2 is SQIVND (reference sequence). This CDR3 has 16 residues. Written as DNA, the CDR3 is TGTGCCAGTAGCCACCACGACCCTGCGGAGGGGAGGGGCTACACCTTC. It is translated as CASSHHDPAEGRGYTF.

The V and J genes are TRBV13 and TRBJ1-2, with a weak D call TRBD1 (5 bases). In germline, CDR1 is PRHDT, CDR2 FYEKMQ (reference sequence). The CDR3 sequence is 13 residues long. V dropped 2 bases and J dropped 4 bases, with 8 bases sitting between them. CDR3 loop: CASSLRGSYGYTF. For the CDR3, the DNA is TGTGCCAGCAGCTTAAGGGGCAGCTATGGCTACACCTTC.

The chain uses TRBV3-1 (or the pseudogene TRBV3-2) and TRBJ2-7, with 12 bases identical to TRBD1. The junction had 19 bases not matched to a gene; V was cut back by 5 bases and J by 2 bases. There are 20 residues in the CDR3. From germline, CDR1 is LGHDT and CDR2 YNNKEL (reference sequence). CDR3 sequence: CASSSLSDGTGGEIPYEQYF. CDR3 DNA: TGTGCCAGCAGCTCGTTATCGGACGGGACAGGGGGCGAGATTCCCTACGAGCAGTACTTC.

CDR3 nucleotide sequence: TGTGCCAGCAACCTACAGGGTCCCACTGAAGCTTTCTTT. It codes for CASNLQGPTEAFF. This chain connects TRBV2 to TRBJ1-1; TRBD1 is a possible D gene (6 bases). The CDR3 covers 13 residues. V was pared by 7 bases and J by 4 bases, with 13 bases between. The germline V gene has CDR1 SNHLY and CDR2 FYNNEI.

This sequence joins TRBV7-8 and TRBJ1-1, with D unclear. CDR1 and CDR2 (germline): SGHVS, FQNEAQ. CDR3 length: 17 amino acids. Between the trimmed V and J ends, which lost 3 bases and 1 base, there was a span of 18 bases. The CDR3 DNA reads TGTGCCAGCAGCTTTCCAGGCAGCCCTGTTCGGAACACTGAAGCTTTCTTT. This encodes CASSFPGSPVRNTEAFF.

This rearrangement joins TRBV30 to TRBJ2-1; maybe TRBD1 (6 bases). This CDR3 contains 12 residues. The germline V and J ends were trimmed by 2 bases and 16 bases, with 18 bases remaining between them. Germline CDR1 GTSNPN, CDR2 SVGIG (reference sequence). The CDR3 loop is CAWSFSPGVYFF. DNA for the CDR3: TGTGCCTGGAGTTTCTCGCCAGGGGTATATTTCTTC.